A selection of T cell receptor beta chains follows, all from one sample in a study of T-cell reconstitution after alpha-beta-depleted transplantation in children. One entry per CDR3 protein results from TCRdb running MiXCR on the PCR reads. The data show hundreds of thousands of distinct CDR3 sequences, more than 10% seen once. The input for sequencing was PBMCs from the stem cell graft donor, taken from the stem cell graft. The receptor source for this set is a human donor who donated a stem cell graft to a child with acute lymphoblastic leukemia. CDR3s include the opening cysteine and the closing phenylalanine or tryptophan. Each record gives: D gene, J gene, V gene, clone size, CDR3 protein, CDR3 DNA. The D gene is left open where the match is weak. Only part of the rows carry a size: once, few, many, or a class if the clone is expanded.

>NA|TRBJ1-5|TRBV12-3/TRBV12-4|many
CASQRGNQPQHF
TGTGCCAGCCAAAGGGGGAATCAGCCCCAGCATTTT
>NA|TRBJ2-1|TRBV13|many
CASSSRSLSYNEQFF
TGTGCCAGCAGCTCACGGAGCTTGAGTTACAATGAGCAGTTCTTC
>NA|TRBJ1-2|TRBV29-1|many
CSVVRGRSYGYTF
TGCAGCGTTGTTCGGGGCAGGAGCTATGGCTACACCTTC
>TRBD1|TRBJ2-1|TRBV28|many
CASSGGDRGVNPQFF
TGTGCCAGCAGCGGCGGGGACAGGGGCGTAAATCCACAGTTCTTC
>NA|TRBJ2-1|TRBV14|NA
CASSQAEPAHEQFF
TGTGCCAGCAGCCAAGCTGAGCCAGCACATGAGCAGTTCTTC
>NA|TRBJ2-7|TRBV5-5|many
CASSTHRVLSYEQYF
TGTGCCAGCAGCACTCACAGGGTTCTGTCCTACGAGCAGTACTTC
>TRBD1|TRBJ1-1|TRBV3-1|many
CASSPNRGHTEAFF
TGTGCCAGCAGTCCTAACAGGGGACACACTGAAGCTTTCTTT
>TRBD1|TRBJ2-4|TRBV2|NA
CASSFDRDPSIAKNSQYF
TGTGCCAGCAGTTTCGACAGGGACCCCTCAATAGCCAAAAACAGTCAGTACTTC
>NA|TRBJ2-2|TRBV7-8|many
CASSSYQSTGELFF
TGTGCCAGCAGCTCATACCAGAGCACCGGGGAGCTGTTTTTT
>TRBD1|TRBJ1-1|TRBV20-1|NA
CSAPTGEHTEAFF
TGCAGTGCTCCTACAGGGGAACACACTGAAGCTTTCTTT
>NA|TRBJ2-1|TRBV5-1|NA
CASSLVGYATSYNEQFF
TGCGCCAGCAGCTTGGTGGGTTACGCGACCTCCTACAATGAGCAGTTCTTC
>TRBD2|TRBJ2-7|TRBV28|few
CASSMESTSGASEQYF
TGTGCCAGCAGTATGGAATCGACTAGCGGGGCTTCCGAGCAGTACTTC
>NA|TRBJ1-6|TRBV7-2|many
CASNLGGSYNSPLHF
TGTGCCAGCAACCTCGGAGGGAGCTATAATTCACCCCTCCACTTT
>NA|TRBJ2-5|TRBV7-2|many
CASSRGDGLAQYF
TGTGCCAGCAGCCGGGGAGACGGGTTGGCCCAGTACTTC
>NA|TRBJ2-2|TRBV5-5|many
CASSLAQGQPGELFF
TGTGCCAGCAGCTTGGCGCAGGGGCAGCCCGGGGAGCTGTTTTTT
>TRBD1|TRBJ2-5|TRBV4-2|many
CASSQGTGQGQETQYF
TGTGCCAGCAGCCAGGGGACGGGACAGGGCCAAGAGACCCAGTACTTC
>TRBD1|TRBJ2-2|TRBV4-3|many
CASSARTGTGELFF
TGCGCCAGCAGCGCTCGGACAGGCACCGGGGAGCTGTTTTTT
>TRBD2|TRBJ2-1|TRBV11-1|many
CASSLLSGLAGLYNEQFF
TGTGCCAGCAGCTTATTATCGGGACTAGCGGGTCTCTACAATGAGCAGTTCTTC
>TRBD1|TRBJ1-1|TRBV4-3|many
CASNRWTGSNTEAFF
TGCGCCAGCAACCGCTGGACAGGGAGTAACACTGAAGCTTTCTTT
>NA|TRBJ1-1|TRBV4-3|NA
CASSQASFEVVAFF
TGCGCCAGCAGCCAAGCAAGTTTCGAGGTGGTGGCTTTCTTT
>TRBD1|TRBJ2-6|TRBV6-1|many
CASSHSTGATGANVLTF
TGTGCCAGCAGCCATTCGACAGGGGCTACTGGGGCCAACGTCCTGACTTTC
>NA|TRBJ2-1|TRBV10-3|many
CAISTEGLLFNEQFF
TGTGCCATCAGTACGGAGGGCCTCCTCTTCAATGAGCAGTTCTTC
>NA|TRBJ2-5|TRBV29-1|once
CSALRADKPPTRYF
TGCAGCGCCCTCCGGGCCGATAAACCCCCCACACGGTACTTC
>NA|TRBJ2-1|TRBV7-2|many
CASSLSTVYNEQFF
TGTGCCAGCAGCTTATCAACAGTTTACAATGAGCAGTTCTTC
>TRBD2|TRBJ2-2|TRBV6-5|many
CASSRLAGGRTGELFF
TGTGCCAGCAGCCGACTAGCGGGGGGTCGCACCGGGGAGCTGTTTTTT
>NA|TRBJ2-1|TRBV14|many
CASSQDWLSSYNEQFF
TGTGCCAGCAGCCAAGATTGGCTGAGCTCCTACAATGAGCAGTTCTTC
>TRBD2|TRBJ2-1|TRBV5-1|many
CASSLRTSHNEQFF
TGCGCCAGCAGTCTTCGGACTAGCCACAATGAGCAGTTCTTC
>TRBD1|TRBJ1-1|TRBV6-1|many
CASSQRDRVEAFF
TGTGCCAGCAGCCAACGGGACAGGGTTGAAGCTTTCTTT
>NA|TRBJ2-3|TRBV20-1|NA
CSARSRGSRTDTQYF
TGCAGTGCTAGGTCTAGGGGGAGTCGTACAGATACGCAGTATTTT
>TRBD1|TRBJ2-7|TRBV4-3|few
CASSQDTGGGSSQYF
TGCGCCAGCAGCCAAGATACAGGGGGCGGTTCCTCGCAGTACTTC
>NA|TRBJ2-3|TRBV20-1|NA
CSARGQAKTDTQYF
TGCAGTGCTAGGGGGCAGGCTAAAACAGATACGCAGTATTTT
>NA|TRBJ1-2|TRBV5-1|many
CASSLGPLLGLRGYGYTF
TGCGCCAGCAGCTTGGGCCCCCTTCTGGGCCTCCGGGGGTATGGCTACACCTTC
>TRBD1|TRBJ2-7|TRBV27|many
CASSQGGTGEGYEQYF
TGTGCCAGCAGCCAAGGGGGGACAGGGGAAGGCTACGAGCAGTACTTC
>TRBD2|TRBJ2-6|TRBV18|many
CASSPGILAGGPGANVLTF
TGTGCCAGCTCACCGGGTATACTAGCGGGAGGACCCGGGGCCAACGTCCTGACTTTC
>NA|TRBJ1-6|TRBV3-1|many
CASSQAGNSPLHF
TGTGCCAGCAGCCAAGCAGGAAATTCACCCCTCCACTTT
>TRBD1|TRBJ1-5|TRBV10-3|many
CAISASGGDQPQHF
TGTGCCATCAGTGCCTCAGGGGGCGATCAGCCCCAGCATTTT
>TRBD2|TRBJ2-1|TRBV19|once
CATLAGGSYNEQFF
TGTGCCACCCTAGCGGGTGGCTCCTACAATGAGCAGTTCTTC
>NA|TRBJ2-1|TRBV19|many
CASSIGRYNEQFF
TGTGCCAGTAGTATAGGCAGGTACAATGAGCAGTTCTTC
>NA|TRBJ1-2|TRBV11-2|NA
CASSSGADGYTF
TGTGCCAGCAGCTCGGGGGCAGATGGCTACACCTTC
>NA|TRBJ2-7|TRBV2|NA
CASSVNGAYEQYF
TGTGCCAGCAGTGTGAACGGGGCCTACGAGCAGTACTTC
>NA|TRBJ2-3|TRBV7-6|many
CASSLVEADTQYF
TGTGCCAGCAGCTTAGTAGAAGCAGATACGCAGTATTTT
>TRBD1|TRBJ1-1|TRBV5-1|many
CASSRSSGGNTEAFF
TGCGCCAGCAGCCGCTCTTCAGGGGGGAACACTGAAGCTTTCTTT
>NA|TRBJ1-5|TRBV4-3|many
CASSQDWGRGGSQPQHF
TGCGCCAGCAGCCAAGATTGGGGGCGGGGGGGATCTCAGCCCCAGCATTTT
>NA|TRBJ2-3|TRBV5-1|NA
CASSKSGPTDTQYF
TGCGCCAGCAGTAAGAGCGGACCTACAGATACGCAGTATTTT
>TRBD1|TRBJ2-7|TRBV11-2|many
CASSLQAIHRGRNYEQYF
TGTGCCAGCAGCTTACAAGCAATTCACAGGGGGCGGAACTACGAGCAGTACTTC